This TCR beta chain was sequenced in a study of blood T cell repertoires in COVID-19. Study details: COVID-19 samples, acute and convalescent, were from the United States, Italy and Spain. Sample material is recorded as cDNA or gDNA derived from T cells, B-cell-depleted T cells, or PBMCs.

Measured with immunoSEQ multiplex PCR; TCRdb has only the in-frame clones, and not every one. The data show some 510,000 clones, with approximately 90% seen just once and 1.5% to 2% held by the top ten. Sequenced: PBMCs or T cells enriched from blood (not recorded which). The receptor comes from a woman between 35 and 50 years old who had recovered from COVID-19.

The CDR3 is CASSLWQGGGRTEAFF. The DNA for the CDR3 is TGTGCCAGCAGCTTGTGGCAGGGAGGTGGTAGGACTGAAGCTTTCTTT. The gene calls are TRBV5-6 and TRBJ1-1, with D possibly being TRBD1 (5 bases). CDR1 and CDR2 from the germline V gene are SGHDT and YYEEEE. There are 16 residues in the CDR3. Trimming shortened V by 1 base and J by 5 bases, and 18 bases separated the two germline ends.